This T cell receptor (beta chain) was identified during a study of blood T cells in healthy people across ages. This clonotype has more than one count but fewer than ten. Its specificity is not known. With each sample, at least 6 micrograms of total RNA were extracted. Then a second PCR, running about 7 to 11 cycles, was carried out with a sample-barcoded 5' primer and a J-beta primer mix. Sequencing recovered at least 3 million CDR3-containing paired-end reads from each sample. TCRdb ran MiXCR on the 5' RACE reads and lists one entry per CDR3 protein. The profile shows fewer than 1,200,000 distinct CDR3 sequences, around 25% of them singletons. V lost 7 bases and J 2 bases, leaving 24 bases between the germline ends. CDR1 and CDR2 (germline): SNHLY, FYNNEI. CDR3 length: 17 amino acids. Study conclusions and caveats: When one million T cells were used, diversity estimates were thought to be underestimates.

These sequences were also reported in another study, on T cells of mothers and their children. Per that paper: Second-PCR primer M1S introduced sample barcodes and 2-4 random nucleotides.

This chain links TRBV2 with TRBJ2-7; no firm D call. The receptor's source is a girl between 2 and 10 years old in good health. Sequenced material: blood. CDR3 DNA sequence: TGTGCCAGCATTTCGGTCCTATCTCCAACTCCAACCTACGAGCAGTACTTC. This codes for CASISVLSPTPTYEQYF. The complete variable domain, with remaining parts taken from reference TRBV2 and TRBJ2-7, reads EPEVTQTPSHQVTQMGQEVILRCVPISNHLYFYWYRQILGQKVEFLVSFYNNEISEKSEIFDDQFSVERPDGSNFTLKIRSTKLEDSAMYFCASISVLSPTPTYEQYFGPGTRLTVT.